This TCR beta chain derives from a study of cytomegalovirus exposure and HLA in healthy donors (dated by TCRdb to about 2017). At the level of the whole study: In an earlier analysis of approximately 640 of the donors, under 300 Gb of sequence data and some 100 million unique TCR beta sequences from roughly 180 million T cells were reported. The study aimed to test whether cataloging public T cell receptors could reveal signatures of past pathogen exposure. To predict cytomegalovirus infection status, the study combined high-throughput TCR immunosequencing, statistical association of individual TCRs with disease status, and machine learning. The later analysis used no new phenotypic data to find candidate immune exposures, relying instead on TCR beta sequences and their occurrence across donors. The study profiled the T cell repertoires of hundreds of subjects by immunosequencing and related them to cytomegalovirus serostatus. Alongside the repertoire data, information on donor age, sex, ethnicity and CMV serostatus was compiled. A later genetic analysis used genome-wide SNP genotypes for 398 of the 666 donors, treating that subset as a discovery cohort. An early release covering over 500 HLA-typed donors comprised about 320 gigabases of sequencing data and approximately 85 million unique TCR sequences. Along with the roughly 670-subject first cohort, a separate validation cohort of 120 different subjects was used. A later analysis re-analyzed previously published TCR beta repertoires from roughly 690 donors and added high-resolution HLA genotyping to study TCR occurrence patterns. Among the approximately 420 genotyped donors, about 85% belonged to the genetic ancestry cluster associated with self-reported Caucasian donors. Among about 360 genotyped donors of the cohort, an average of roughly 240,000 unique TCR beta nucleotide sequences were sequenced per donor, roughly 20% of them non-productive. Every discovery cohort repertoire had been produced on one sequencing platform. To decide whether each TCR beta V gene segment behaved as functional or pseudogenic, an earlier analysis of fewer than 750 of the donors relied on high-throughput TCR beta sequencing. Typing coverage differed by locus: A, B, C, DRB1 and DQB1 were typed in roughly 620-630 donors, DQA1 in 522, DPA1 in some 600, and DPB1 in just under 490. About five DR-DQ haplotypes were treated as single units for association and clustering because of strong linkage in the cohort. Class I and class II HLA loci were covered by the typing at four-digit resolution.

Study-wide conclusions, independent of this receptor: In the study, 150 to 200 TCR beta chains were listed as associated with cytomegalovirus. The 87-base-pair reads could not distinguish some IMGT-functional V segments, including TRBV6-2 and TRBV6-3, so those segments were excluded. The classifier was reported to diagnose cytomegalovirus status with high specificity and sensitivity in both the original and validation cohorts. In a later analysis, TCR association rates were found to vary across HLA loci, with the most associated TCRs seen for DRB1 alleles and the fewest for HLA-C alleles. Linkage disequilibrium might explain the correlated functional status among segregating V segments, but an unknown experimental factor could not be ruled out. The sequencing pipeline was judged likely to have produced a cluster of highly shared sequence variants as a technical artifact. Compared with equally common non-associated chains, HLA-associated TCR beta chains in a later analysis were more clonally expanded and had lower generation probabilities. The only immune exposure information available for the cohort was CMV serostatus. The authors suggested that the approach could potentially be extended to other disease states and immunological phenotypes. A few of the identified cytomegalovirus-associated TCR beta chains were confirmed in vitro to be specific for cytomegalovirus antigens. A later analysis reported that several top co-occurrence clusters appeared linked to parvovirus B19, influenza, CMV and Epstein-Barr virus. In an earlier analysis of over 550 of the donors, most TCR beta V segments were observed in productive rearrangements about 87% or about 30% of the time, broadly matching IMGT annotations. A further reported finding was that TCR beta sequences accurately predicted the HLA-A and HLA-B alleles for most subjects in the first cohort. Presence/absence analyses assumed roughly uniform sequencing depth across donors, an assumption that may not hold. While some public TCRs were present in many individuals, most TCR sequences turned up only very rarely across donors. Because HLA typing was unavailable for some donors at each locus, only the typed subset was used in association tests. At a false discovery rate of 0.05, a later analysis linked 16,951 TCR beta sequences to specific HLA alleles. Assigning TCR associations to individual alleles was difficult when HLA alleles, especially DR and DQ, strongly co-occurred. A later analysis found that most CMV-associated TCR beta chains appeared HLA-restricted, with HLA associations seemingly driven largely by CMV exposure. A later genetic analysis reported fewer N-insertions in productive TCRs among donors in an Asian-associated ancestry cluster than the roughly 700-donor mean. Only TCR beta chains were sequenced in this cohort, and the absence of alpha or paired-chain data limited detectable features. A later genetic analysis associated a missense DCLRE1C variant with V-gene and J-gene trimming of TCR beta chains, and an independent cohort replicated the association. Because counts were too low, seventeen rarely observed V segments, including chromosome 9 orphons, were left out of the earlier analysis of 500 to 650 of the donors.

V sheds 7 bases and J sheds 4 bases, leaving 23 bases between their ends. Its CDR3 holds 16 amino acids, cysteine through phenylalanine. The read is trimmed to its CDR3 DNA, 48 bases read in frame from base 1. From the germline V gene, CDR1 is SGHRS and CDR2 is YFSETQ. The cohort consisted of 600 or so healthy bone marrow donors. All cohort members were sampled while nominally healthy, although unrecorded immune exposures were likely present. The donor was CMV seronegative and was included in the group of under 450 seronegative cohort members. A peripheral blood sample was collected from each donor, and TCR beta sequencing was performed on peripheral blood mononuclear cells. Genomic DNA extraction from the blood cell samples was performed with the Qiagen DNeasy Blood Extraction Kit. The library was built by means of the immunoSEQ multiplex PCR assay. The multiplex PCR relied on a mix of 60 forward primers for TCR Vbeta segments and 13 reverse primers for TCR Jbeta segments. The CDR3 region of rearranged TCR beta genes was amplified from genomic DNA by a multiplex PCR assay. On the Illumina HiSeq System, the amplified TCR beta libraries were sequenced as 87-base-pair reads. Under the source paper's analysis protocol: A later analysis counted about 76 million unique TCR beta chains across the 650 to 700 repertoires, and some 11 million of these chains were shared by at least two donors. A nearest-neighbor algorithm error-corrected the raw reads and collapsed the reads into unique sequences, merging closely related sequences to remove PCR and sequencing errors. Alignment of CDR3 sequences to IMGT reference sequences was used to assign V, D and J gene segments. For a sequence to be retained, at least a six-nucleotide match to both a V gene segment and a J gene segment was required. Rearrangements were called productive when the CDR3 lacked stop codons and stayed in frame with V and J; all others were non-productive. Following IMGT convention, CDR3 was defined as the stretch from the second conserved V-encoded cysteine up to the conserved J-encoded phenylalanine. The earlier analysis of approximately 500 of the donors excluded sequences that lacked an unambiguous match to a single V gene segment. An earlier analysis of 587 of the donors classified V segments as functional when productive rearrangements were above 56.7% and as segregating when the standard deviation between donors was above 5%. A statistical classification framework was built for diagnosing cytomegalovirus status from the catalog of TCR beta chain sequences. In a later analysis, V and J genes were assigned by comparing TCR nucleotide sequences against IMGT/GENE-DB human TR gene sequences. In a later analysis, CDR3 sequences and most-parsimonious VDJ recombination scenarios were assigned using the TCRdist pipeline. In a later analysis, each TCR beta chain was defined by its CDR3 amino acid sequence together with its V-gene family, and reads without a unique V-gene family were excluded. As a way to deal with suspected cross-contamination and a sequencing artifact, a later analysis dropped roughly 600 nucleotide sequences that were highly shared and had low generation probability. A later analysis calculated a clonal expansion index for each public chain from normalized within-repertoire ranks of inferred template counts. In a later analysis, generation probabilities were computed using a VDJ recombination model fitted to out-of-frame rearrangements, and the results were checked against IGoR. In a later analysis, hypergeometric tests were used to score TCR-TCR, TCR-HLA and TCR-CMV co-occurrence, with a repertoire-size bias correction applied to TCR pairs. A later analysis estimated false discovery rates by permuting HLA or CMV assignments 20 times. In a later analysis, co-occurring TCRs were grouped using DBSCAN, with TCRdist sequence similarity added in when clustering inside HLA-allele-positive subsets. For co-occurrence clustering, repertoires with fewer than 30,000 or more than 120,000 public chains were excluded, along with roughly 5 repertoires with anomalous nucleotide sharing. TCRdb stores this immuneACCESS table with in-frame sequences only. Part of the clones is absent; in the studies checked, under half of the shortfall reflects unresolved V genes, and no reason is known for the rest. The V and J calls and the clone size are those of that table, but D and trimming were determined from the DNA. The sample's table lists a count of 100,000 to 150,000 clones. The ten biggest clones cover 1.5% to 1.7% of the sample.

Note on this clone: Its antigen has not been determined.

This receptor was obtained from a woman aged 40 to 50 in good health and CMV-seronegative. Sequenced: PBMCs. This chain joins TRBV5-1 to TRBJ1-2; TRBD1 might be the D gene, on 6 matching bases. The DNA is as follows: TGCGCCAGCTCAGCAACCGGGACATCGATCGTCTATGGCTACACCTTC. Translated, it gives CASSATGTSIVYGYTF.